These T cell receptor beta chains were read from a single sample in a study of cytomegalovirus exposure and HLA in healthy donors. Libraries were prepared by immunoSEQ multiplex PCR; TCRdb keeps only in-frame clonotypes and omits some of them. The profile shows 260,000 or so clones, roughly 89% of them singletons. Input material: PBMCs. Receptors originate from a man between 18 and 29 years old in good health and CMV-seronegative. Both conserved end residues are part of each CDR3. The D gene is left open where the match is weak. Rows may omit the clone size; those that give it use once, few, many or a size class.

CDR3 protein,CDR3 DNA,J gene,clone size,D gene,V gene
CASTPGGGTGEAFF,TGTGCCAGCACTCCAGGGGGAGGAACCGGTGAAGCTTTCTTT,TRBJ1-1,once,TRBD1,TRBV28
CASTRLAGGQETQYF,TGTGCCAGCACGCGGCTAGCGGGAGGACAAGAGACCCAGTACTTC,TRBJ2-5,-,TRBD2,TRBV27
CASSQGASTEAFF,TGCGCCAGCAGCCAAGGGGCGAGCACTGAAGCTTTCTTT,TRBJ1-1,-,-,TRBV4-3
CASIPTRRGGNTEAFF,TGTGCCAGCATCCCGACCCGGCGGGGAGGAAACACTGAAGCTTTCTTT,TRBJ1-1,-,-,TRBV13
CASNDYNEQFF,TGTGCCAGCAACGATTACAATGAGCAGTTCTTC,TRBJ2-1,-,-,TRBV30
CASSQGHNTEAFF,TGTGCCAGCAGTCAGGGTCATAACACTGAAGCTTTCTTT,TRBJ1-1,-,-,TRBV25-1
CASSQDFAGRLNGELFF,TGCGCCAGCAGCCAAGATTTTGCAGGGAGGTTGAACGGGGAGCTGTTTTTT,TRBJ2-2,-,-,TRBV4-3
CASSFYGNTEAFF,TGTGCCAGCAGTTTTTACGGGAACACTGAAGCTTTCTTT,TRBJ1-1,once,-,TRBV6-6
CASSRQGDNSPLHF,TGTGCCAGCAGCAGACAGGGAGATAATTCACCCCTCCACTTT,TRBJ1-6,-,TRBD1,TRBV6-6
CASSDRDRLPRDTQYF,TGCGCCAGCAGTGATAGGGATCGACTACCCCGAGATACGCAGTATTTT,TRBJ2-3,-,-,TRBV10-1